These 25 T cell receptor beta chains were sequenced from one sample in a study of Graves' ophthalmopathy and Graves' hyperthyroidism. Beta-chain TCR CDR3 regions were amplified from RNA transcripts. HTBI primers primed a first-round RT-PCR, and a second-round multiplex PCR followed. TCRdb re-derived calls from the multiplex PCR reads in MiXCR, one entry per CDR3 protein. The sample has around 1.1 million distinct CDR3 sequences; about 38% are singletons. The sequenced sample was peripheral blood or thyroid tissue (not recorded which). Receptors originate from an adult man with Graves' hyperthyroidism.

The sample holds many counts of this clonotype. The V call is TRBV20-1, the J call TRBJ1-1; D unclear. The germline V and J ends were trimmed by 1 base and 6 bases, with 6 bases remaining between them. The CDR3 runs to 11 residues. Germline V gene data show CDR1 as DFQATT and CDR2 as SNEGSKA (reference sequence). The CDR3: CSARGLAEAFF. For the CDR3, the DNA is TGCAGTGCTAGAGGGCTTGCTGAAGCTTTCTTT.

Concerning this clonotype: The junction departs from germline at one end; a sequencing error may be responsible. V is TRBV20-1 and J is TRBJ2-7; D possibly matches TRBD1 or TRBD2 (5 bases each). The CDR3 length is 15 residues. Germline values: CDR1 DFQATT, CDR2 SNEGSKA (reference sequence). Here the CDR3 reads CSARGAPLLFDEQYF. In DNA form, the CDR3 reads TGCAGTGCCAGAGGGGCCCCCCTCCTTTTCGACGAGCAGTACTTC.

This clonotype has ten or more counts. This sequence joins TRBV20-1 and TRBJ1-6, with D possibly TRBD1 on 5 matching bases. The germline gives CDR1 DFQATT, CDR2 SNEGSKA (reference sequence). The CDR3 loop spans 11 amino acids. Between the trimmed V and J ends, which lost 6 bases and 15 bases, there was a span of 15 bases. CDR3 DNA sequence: TGCAGTGCCTTCGACACAGGACACCTCCACTTT. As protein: CSAFDTGHLHF.

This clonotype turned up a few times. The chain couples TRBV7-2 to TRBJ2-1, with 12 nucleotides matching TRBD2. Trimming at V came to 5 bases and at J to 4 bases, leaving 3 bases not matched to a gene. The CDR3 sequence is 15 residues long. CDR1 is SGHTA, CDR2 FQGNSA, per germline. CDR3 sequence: CASSPTSGSYNEQFF. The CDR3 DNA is TGTGCCAGCAGCCCGACTAGCGGGAGTTACAATGAGCAGTTCTTC.

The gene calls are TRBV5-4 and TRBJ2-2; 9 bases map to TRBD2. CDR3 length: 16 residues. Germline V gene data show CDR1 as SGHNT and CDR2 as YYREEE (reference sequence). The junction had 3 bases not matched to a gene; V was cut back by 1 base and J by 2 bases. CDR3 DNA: TGTGCCAGCAGCTTGCTAGCGGGAAGTAACACCGGGGAGCTGTTTTTT. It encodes CASSLLAGSNTGELFF.

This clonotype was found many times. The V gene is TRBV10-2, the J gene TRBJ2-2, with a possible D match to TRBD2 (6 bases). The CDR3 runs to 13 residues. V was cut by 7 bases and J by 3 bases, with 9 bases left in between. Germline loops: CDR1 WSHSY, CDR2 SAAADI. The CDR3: CASTGVYTGELFF. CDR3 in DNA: TGCGCCAGCACGGGAGTCTACACCGGGGAGCTGTTTTTT.

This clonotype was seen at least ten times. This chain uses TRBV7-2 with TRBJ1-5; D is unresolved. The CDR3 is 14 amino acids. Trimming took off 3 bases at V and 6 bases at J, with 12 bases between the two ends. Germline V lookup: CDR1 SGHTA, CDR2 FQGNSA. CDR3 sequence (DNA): TGTGCCAGCAGCTTTCGTCCTGCGGGTCAGCCCCAGCATTTT. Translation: CASSFRPAGQPQHF.

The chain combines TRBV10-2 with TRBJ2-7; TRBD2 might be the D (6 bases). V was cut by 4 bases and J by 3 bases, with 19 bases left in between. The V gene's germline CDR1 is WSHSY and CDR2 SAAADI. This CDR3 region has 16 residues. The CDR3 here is CASSASKEGRNYEQYF. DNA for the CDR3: TGCGCCAGCAGTGCCAGCAAAGAAGGGAGGAACTACGAGCAGTACTTC.

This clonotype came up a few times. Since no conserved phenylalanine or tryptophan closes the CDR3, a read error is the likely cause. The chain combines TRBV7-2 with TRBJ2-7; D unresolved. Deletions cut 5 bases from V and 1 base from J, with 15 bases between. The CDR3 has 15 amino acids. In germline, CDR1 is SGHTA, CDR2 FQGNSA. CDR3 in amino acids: CASSQSPAGSYEQYL. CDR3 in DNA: TGTGCCAGCAGCCAGAGTCCCGCCGGTTCCTACGAGCAGTACCTC.

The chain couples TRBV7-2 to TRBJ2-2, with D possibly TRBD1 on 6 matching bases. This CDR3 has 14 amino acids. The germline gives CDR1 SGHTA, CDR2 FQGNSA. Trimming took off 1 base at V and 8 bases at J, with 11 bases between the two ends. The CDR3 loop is CASSLDPGVGELFF. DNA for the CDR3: TGTGCCAGCAGCTTAGATCCAGGGGTGGGGGAGCTGTTTTTT.

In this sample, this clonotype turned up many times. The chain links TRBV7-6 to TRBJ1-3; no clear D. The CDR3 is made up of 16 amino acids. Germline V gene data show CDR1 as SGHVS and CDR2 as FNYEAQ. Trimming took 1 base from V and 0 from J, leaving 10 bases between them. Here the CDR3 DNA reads TGTGCCAGCAGCTTAGATCCGTCCCACTCTGGAAACACCATATATTTT. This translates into CASSLDPSHSGNTIYF.

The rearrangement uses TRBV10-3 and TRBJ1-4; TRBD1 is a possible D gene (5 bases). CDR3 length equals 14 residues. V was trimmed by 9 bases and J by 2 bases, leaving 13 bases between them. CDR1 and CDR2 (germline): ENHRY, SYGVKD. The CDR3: CAMRSGGTNEKLFF. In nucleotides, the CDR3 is TGTGCCATGCGGTCGGGGGGTACTAATGAAAAACTGTTTTTT.

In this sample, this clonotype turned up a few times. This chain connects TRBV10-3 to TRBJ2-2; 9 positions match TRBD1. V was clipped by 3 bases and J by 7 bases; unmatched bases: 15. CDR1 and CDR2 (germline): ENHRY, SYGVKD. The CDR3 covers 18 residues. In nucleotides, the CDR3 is TGTGCCATCAGTGACCGAGGAACGGGACAGGGTTCTGGCGGGGAGCTGTTTTTT. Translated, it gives CAISDRGTGQGSGGELFF.

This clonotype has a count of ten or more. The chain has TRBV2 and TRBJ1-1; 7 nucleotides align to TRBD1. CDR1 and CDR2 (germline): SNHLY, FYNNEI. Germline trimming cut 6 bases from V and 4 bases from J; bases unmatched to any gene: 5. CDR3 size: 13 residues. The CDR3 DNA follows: TGTGCCAGCAGGCGACAGGGTAGCACTGAAGCTTTCTTT. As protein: CASRRQGSTEAFF.

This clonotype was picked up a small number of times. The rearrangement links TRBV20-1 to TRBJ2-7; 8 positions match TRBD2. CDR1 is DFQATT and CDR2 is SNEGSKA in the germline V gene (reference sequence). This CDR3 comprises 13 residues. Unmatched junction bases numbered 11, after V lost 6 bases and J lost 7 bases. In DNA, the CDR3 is TGCAGTGCCCCGAGACTAGCGTTCGATGAGCAGTACTTC. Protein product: CSAPRLAFDEQYF.

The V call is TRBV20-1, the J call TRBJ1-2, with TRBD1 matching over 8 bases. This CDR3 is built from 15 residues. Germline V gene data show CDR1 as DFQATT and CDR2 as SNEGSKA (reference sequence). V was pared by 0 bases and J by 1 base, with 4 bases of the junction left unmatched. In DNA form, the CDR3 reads TGCAGTGCTAGAGACCGGACAGGGCATAACTATGGCTACACCTTC. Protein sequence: CSARDRTGHNYGYTF.

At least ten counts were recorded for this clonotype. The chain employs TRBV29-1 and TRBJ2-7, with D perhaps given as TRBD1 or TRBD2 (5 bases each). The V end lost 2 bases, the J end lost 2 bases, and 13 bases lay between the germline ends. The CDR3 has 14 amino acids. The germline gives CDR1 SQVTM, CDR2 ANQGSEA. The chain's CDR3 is CSVESGTDTYEQYF. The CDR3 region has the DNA TGCAGCGTTGAATCCGGGACGGATACCTACGAGCAGTACTTC.

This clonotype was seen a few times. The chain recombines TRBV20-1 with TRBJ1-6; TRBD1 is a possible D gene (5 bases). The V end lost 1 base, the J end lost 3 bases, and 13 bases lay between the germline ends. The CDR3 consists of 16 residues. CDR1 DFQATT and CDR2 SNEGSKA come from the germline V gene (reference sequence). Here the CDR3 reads CSARARGEFYNSPLHF. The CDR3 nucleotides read TGCAGTGCTAGAGCAAGGGGTGAATTCTATAATTCACCCCTCCACTTT.

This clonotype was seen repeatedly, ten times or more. The CDR3 reads CASRPGRSNTEAFF. The CDR3 nucleotides read TGTGCCAGCAGGCCGGGGAGATCGAACACTGAAGCTTTCTTT. This chain connects TRBV11-2 to TRBJ1-1; D call uncertain. The V and J ends lost 6 bases and 1 base respectively, with 12 bases between them. This CDR3 is 14 amino acids long. Germline V gene lookup returns CDR1 SGHAT and CDR2 FQNNGV.

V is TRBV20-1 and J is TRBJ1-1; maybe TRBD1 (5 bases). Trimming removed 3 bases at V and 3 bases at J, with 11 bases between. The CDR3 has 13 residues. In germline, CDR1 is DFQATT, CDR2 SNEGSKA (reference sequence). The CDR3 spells CSASGTFDTEAFF. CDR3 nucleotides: TGCAGTGCTAGCGGGACTTTCGACACTGAAGCTTTCTTT.

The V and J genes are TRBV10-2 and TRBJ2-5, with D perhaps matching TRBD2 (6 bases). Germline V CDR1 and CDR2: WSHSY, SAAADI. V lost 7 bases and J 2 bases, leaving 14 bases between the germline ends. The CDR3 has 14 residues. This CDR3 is CASNKRRGQETQYF. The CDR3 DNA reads TGCGCCAGCAATAAACGCCGGGGGCAAGAGACCCAGTACTTC.

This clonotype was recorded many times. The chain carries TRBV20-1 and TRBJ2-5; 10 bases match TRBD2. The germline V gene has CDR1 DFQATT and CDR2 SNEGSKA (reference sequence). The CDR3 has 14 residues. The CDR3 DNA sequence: TGCGGGCTAGCGGGGGCGAGAGGGGGAGAGACCCAGTACTTC. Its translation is CGLAGARGGETQYF.

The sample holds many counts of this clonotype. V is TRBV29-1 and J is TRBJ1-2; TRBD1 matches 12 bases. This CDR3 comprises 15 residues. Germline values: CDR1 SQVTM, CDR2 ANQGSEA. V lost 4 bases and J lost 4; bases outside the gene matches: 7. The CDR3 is CSVVEGQGASYGYTF. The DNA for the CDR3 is TGCAGCGTTGTCGAGGGACAGGGGGCTTCCTATGGCTACACCTTC.

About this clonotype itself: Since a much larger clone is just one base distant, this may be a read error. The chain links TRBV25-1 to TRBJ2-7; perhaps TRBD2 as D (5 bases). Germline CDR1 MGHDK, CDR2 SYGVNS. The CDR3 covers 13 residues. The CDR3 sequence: CASSKEGFYEQCF. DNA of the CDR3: TGTGCCAGTAGTAAAGAGGGATTCTACGAGCAGTGCTTC.

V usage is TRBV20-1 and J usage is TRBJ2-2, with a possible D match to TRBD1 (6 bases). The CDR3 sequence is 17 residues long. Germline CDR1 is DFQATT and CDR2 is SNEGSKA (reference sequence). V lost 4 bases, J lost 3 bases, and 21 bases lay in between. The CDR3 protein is CSATLQGTRGYTGELFF. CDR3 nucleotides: TGCAGTGCTACCCTACAGGGAACGAGGGGCTACACCGGGGAGCTGTTTTTT.